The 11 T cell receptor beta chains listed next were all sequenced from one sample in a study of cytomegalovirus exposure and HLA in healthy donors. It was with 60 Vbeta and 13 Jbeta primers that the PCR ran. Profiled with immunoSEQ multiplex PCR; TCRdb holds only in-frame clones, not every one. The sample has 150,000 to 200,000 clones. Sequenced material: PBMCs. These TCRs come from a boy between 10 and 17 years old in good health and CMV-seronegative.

The CDR3 reads CASSALQGFDNEQFF. The CDR3 bases are TGTGCCAGCAGCGCCCTTCAGGGGTTTGACAATGAGCAGTTCTTC. The genes are TRBV7-6 and TRBJ2-1; a possible D gene is TRBD1 (6 bases). This CDR3 has 15 amino acids. Germline CDR1 SGHVS, CDR2 FNYEAQ. V lost 5 bases, J lost 5 bases, and 16 bases lay in between.

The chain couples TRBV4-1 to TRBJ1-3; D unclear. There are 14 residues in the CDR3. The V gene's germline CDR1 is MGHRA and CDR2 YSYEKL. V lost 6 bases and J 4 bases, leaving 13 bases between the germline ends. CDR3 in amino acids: CASSPTISGNTIYF. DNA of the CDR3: TGCGCCAGCAGTCCTACTATCTCGGGAAACACCATATATTTT.

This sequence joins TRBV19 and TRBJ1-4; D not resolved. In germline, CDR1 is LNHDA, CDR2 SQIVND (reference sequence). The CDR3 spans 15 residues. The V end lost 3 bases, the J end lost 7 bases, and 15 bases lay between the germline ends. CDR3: CASSIAKRRLEKLFF. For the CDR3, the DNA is TGTGCCAGTAGTATTGCCAAGAGGCGGCTTGAAAAACTGTTTTTT.

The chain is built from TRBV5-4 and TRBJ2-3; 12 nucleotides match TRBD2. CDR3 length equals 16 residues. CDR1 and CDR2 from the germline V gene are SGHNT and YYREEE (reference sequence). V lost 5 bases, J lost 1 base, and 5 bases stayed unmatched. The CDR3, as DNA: TGTGCCAGCAGTTTTAGACTAGCGGGGGGCACAGATACGCAGTATTTT. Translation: CASSFRLAGGTDTQYF.

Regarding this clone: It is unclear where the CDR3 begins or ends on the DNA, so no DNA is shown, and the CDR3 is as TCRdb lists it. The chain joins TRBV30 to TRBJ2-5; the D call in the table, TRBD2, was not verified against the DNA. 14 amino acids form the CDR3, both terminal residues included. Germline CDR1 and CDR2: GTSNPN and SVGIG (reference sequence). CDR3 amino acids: CAWTIFGEGETQYF.

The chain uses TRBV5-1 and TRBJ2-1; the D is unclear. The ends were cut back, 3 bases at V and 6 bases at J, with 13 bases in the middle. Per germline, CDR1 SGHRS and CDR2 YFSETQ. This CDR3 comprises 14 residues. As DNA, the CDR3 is TGCGCCAGCAGCTATGGCCAGGAAGGCAATGAGCAGTTCTTC. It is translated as CASSYGQEGNEQFF.

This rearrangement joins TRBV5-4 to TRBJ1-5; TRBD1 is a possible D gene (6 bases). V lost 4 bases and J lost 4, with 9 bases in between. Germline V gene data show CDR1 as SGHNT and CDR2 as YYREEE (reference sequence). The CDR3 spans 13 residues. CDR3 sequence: CASSPGQNQPQHF. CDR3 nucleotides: TGTGCCAGCAGCCCAGGACAGAATCAGCCCCAGCATTTT.

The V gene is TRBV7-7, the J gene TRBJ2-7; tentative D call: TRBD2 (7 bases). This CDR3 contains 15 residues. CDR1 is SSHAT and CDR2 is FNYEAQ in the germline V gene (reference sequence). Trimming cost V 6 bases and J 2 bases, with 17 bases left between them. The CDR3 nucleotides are TGTGCCAGCAGGTCCTTGGGGGCGGGGGCCTACGAGCAGTACTTC. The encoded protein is CASRSLGAGAYEQYF.

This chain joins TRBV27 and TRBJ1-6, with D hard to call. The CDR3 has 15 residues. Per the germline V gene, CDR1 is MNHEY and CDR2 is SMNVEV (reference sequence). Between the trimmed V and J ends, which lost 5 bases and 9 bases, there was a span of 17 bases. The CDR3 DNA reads TGTGCCAGCAGTCGCTCGGGTCCTATTAGTTCACCCCTCCACTTT. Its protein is CASSRSGPISSPLHF.

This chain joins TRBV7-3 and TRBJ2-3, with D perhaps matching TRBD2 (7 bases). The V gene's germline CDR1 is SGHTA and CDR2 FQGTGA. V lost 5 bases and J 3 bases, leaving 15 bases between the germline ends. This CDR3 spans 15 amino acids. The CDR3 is CASSTVGGLTDTQYF. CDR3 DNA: TGTGCCAGCAGCACCGTGGGGGGGCTAACAGATACGCAGTATTTT.

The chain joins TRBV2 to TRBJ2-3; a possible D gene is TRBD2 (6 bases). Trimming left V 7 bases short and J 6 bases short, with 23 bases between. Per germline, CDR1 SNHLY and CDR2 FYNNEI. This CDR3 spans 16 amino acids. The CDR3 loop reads CASTSQGLPLVDTQYF. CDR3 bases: TGTGCCAGCACCTCCCAGGGACTCCCCTTGGTCGATACGCAGTATTTT.